This T cell receptor (beta chain) came from a study of blood T cell repertoires in COVID-19. Study details: The study drew acute and convalescent COVID-19 samples from the United States, Italy and Spain. PBMCs, B-cell-depleted T cells, or T cells provided the cDNA or gDNA that made up the material.

This clone came up a few times. Per the original data handling: Reference gene primer amplification in the assay estimated nucleated cell counts. TCRdb keeps only in-frame clones here, not all; method: immunoSEQ multiplex PCR. V and J calls and clone size are as listed in that table; D and trimming were resolved from the DNA. The table includes 60,000 to 75,000 clones, 76% detected once. CDR1 SGHTA and CDR2 FQGNSA come from the germline V gene. There are 13 residues in the CDR3. Trimming cost V 5 bases and J 4 bases; bases outside gene matches: 1. J is TRBJ1-5 and V is TRBV7-2; TRBD1 matches 8 bases. This TCR was recovered from an elderly woman with acute or convalescent COVID-19. The sequenced sample was peripheral blood. As DNA, the CDR3 is TGTGCCAGCAGCCGACAGGGGAATCAGCCCCAGCATTTT. It is translated as CASSRQGNQPQHF.